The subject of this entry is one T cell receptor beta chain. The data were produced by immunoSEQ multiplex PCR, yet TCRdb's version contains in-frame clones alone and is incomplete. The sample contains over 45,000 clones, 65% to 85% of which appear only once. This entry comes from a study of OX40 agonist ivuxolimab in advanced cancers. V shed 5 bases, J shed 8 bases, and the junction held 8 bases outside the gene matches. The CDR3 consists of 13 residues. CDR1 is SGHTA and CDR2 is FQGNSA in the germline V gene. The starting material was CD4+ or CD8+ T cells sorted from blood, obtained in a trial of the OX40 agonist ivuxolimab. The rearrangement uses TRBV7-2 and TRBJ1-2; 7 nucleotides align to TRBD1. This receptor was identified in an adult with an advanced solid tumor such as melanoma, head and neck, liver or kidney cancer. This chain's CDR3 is CASSPGGSGGYTF. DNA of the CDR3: TGTGCCAGCAGCCCAGGGGGGTCGGGCGGCTACACCTTC. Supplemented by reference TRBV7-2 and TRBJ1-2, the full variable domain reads GAGVSQSPSNKVTEKGKDVELRCDPISGHTALYWYRQSLGQGLEFLIYFQGNSAPDKSGLPSDRFSAERTGGSVSTLTIQRTQQEDSAVYLCASSPGGSGGYTFGSGTRLTVV.